This T cell receptor beta chain was recovered during a study of T cell changes during pregnancy in multiple sclerosis. Measured with immunoSEQ multiplex PCR; TCRdb has only the in-frame clones, and not every one. The data show around 13,000 clones, under 90% seen once. Germline CDR1 SGHAT, CDR2 FQNNGV. CDR3 size: 15 residues. V was pared by 4 bases and J by 2 bases, with 6 bases of the junction left unmatched. Material: CD8+ T cells from peripheral blood mononuclear cells, obtained after pregnancy. This sequence was found in a female donor in good health, enrolled as a control in a pregnancy study. This sequence joins TRBV11-2 and TRBJ2-7; 9 bases line up with TRBD2. The CDR3 reads CASSSRTSVTYEQYF. Written as DNA, the CDR3 is TGTGCCAGCAGCTCTAGGACTAGCGTGACCTACGAGCAGTACTTC.